This T cell receptor (beta chain) is drawn from a study of CD8 T cells in Susac syndrome. Reverse transcription used roughly 0.5 to 1 ug RNA and random hexamers. Across 54 Vbeta and 13 Jbeta, immunoSEQ multiplex PCR amplified TCR beta CDR3. TCRdb recomputed calls from the immunoSEQ multiplex PCR reads with MiXCR, one row per CDR3 protein. The data hold 150,000 or so distinct CDR3 sequences, with 85% to 95% observed a single time. Overall study findings and caveats: The authors acknowledged that their TCR sequencing and HLA analysis involved a relatively small number of individuals.

The sample holds one count of this clonotype. The antigen is unknown. V dropped 6 bases and J dropped 4; count of bases not matched to a gene: 4. The CDR3 covers 13 residues. Germline CDR1 SQVTM, CDR2 ANQGSEA. This TCR came from a human donor with Susac syndrome. The sequencing input was CD4+ T cells from PBMCs. This chain uses TRBV29-1 with TRBJ2-3; 10 bases align to TRBD2. In nucleotides, the CDR3 is TGCAGCGTCGCTAGCGGGGGTTCAGATACGCAGTATTTT. Its translation is CSVASGGSDTQYF.